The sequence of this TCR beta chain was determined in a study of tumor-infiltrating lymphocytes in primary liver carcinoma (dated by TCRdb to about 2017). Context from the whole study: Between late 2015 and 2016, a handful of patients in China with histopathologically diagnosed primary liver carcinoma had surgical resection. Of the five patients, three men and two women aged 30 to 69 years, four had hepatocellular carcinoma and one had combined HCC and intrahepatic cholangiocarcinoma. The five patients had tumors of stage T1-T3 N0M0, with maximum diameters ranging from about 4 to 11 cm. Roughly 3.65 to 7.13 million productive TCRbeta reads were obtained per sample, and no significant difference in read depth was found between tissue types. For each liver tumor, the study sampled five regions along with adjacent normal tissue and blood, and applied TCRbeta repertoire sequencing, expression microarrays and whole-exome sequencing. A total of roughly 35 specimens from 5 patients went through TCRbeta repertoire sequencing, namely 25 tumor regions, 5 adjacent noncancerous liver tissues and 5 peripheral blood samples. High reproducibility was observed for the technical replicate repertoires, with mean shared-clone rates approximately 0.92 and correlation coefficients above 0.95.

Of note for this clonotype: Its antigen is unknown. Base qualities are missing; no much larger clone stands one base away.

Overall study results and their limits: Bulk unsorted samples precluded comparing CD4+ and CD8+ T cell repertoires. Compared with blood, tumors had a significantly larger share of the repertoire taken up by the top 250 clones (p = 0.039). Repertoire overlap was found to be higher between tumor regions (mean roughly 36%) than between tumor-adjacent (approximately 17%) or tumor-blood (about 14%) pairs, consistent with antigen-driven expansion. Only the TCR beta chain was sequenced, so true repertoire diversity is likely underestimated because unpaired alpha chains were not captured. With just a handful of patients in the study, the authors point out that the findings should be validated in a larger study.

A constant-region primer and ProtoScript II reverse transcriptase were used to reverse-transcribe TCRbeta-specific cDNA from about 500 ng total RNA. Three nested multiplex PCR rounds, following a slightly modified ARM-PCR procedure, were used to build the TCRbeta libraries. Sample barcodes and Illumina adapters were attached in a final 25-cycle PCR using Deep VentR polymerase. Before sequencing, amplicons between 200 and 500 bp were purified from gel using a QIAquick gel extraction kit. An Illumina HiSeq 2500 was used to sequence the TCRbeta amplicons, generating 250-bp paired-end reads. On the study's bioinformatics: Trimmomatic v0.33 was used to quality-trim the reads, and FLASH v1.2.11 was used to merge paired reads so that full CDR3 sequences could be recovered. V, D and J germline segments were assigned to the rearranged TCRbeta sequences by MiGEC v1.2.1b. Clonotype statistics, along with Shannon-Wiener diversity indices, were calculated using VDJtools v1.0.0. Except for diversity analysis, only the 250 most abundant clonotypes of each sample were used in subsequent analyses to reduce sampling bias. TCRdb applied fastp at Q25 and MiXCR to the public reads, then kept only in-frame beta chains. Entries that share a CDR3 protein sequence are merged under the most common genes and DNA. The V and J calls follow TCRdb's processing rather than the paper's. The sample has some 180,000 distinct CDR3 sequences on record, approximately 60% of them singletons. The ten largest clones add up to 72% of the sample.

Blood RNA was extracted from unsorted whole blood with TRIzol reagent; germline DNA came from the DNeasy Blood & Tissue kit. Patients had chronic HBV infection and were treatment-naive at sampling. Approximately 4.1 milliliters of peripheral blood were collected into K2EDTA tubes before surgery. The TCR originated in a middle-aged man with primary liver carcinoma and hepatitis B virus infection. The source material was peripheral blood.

The CDR3 corresponds to CASSQELPRSPLHF. The DNA sequence is TGCGCCAGCAGCCAAGAGCTGCCCAGGTCACCCCTCCACTTT. The receptor chain draws on TRBV4-1 and TRBJ1-6, with no confidently assigned D gene. Trimming removed 0 bases from V and 10 bases from J, leaving 10 bases between the germline ends. CDR1 MGHRA and CDR2 YSYEKL are derived from the germline V gene. The CDR3 holds 14 amino acids from the cysteine to the phenylalanine. Solely the CDR3 DNA is kept, with 42 bases framed from the first base.